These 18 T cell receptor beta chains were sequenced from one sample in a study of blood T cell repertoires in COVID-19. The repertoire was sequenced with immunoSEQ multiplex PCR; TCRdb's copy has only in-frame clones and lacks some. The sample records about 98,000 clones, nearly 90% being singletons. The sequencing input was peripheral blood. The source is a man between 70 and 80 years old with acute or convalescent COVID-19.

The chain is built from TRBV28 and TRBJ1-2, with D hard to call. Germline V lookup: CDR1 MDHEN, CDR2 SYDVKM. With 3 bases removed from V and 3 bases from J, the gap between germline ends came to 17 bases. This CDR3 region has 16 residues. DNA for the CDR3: TGTGCCAGCAGTTTGCCCCTCGGAAGGAGGGACTATGGCTACACCTTC. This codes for CASSLPLGRRDYGYTF.

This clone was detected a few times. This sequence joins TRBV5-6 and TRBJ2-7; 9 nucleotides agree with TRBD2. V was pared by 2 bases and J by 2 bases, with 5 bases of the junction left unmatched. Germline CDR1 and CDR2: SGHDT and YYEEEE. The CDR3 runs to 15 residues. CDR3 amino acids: CASSFLRGGTYEQYF. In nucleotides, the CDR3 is TGTGCCAGCAGCTTCCTGCGGGGGGGTACCTACGAGCAGTACTTC.

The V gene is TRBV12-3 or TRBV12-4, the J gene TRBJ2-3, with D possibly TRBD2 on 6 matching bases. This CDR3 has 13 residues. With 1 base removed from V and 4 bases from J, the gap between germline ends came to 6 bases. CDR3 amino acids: CASSLGGADTQYF. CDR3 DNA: TGTGCCAGCAGTTTAGGCGGGGCAGATACGCAGTATTTT.

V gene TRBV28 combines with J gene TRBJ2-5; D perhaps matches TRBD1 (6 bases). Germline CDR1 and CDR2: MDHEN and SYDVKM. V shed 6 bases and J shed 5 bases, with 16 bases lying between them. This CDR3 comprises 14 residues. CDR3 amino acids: CASSSIRQVETQYF. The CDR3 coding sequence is TGTGCCAGCAGCTCCATCCGACAGGTGGAGACCCAGTACTTC. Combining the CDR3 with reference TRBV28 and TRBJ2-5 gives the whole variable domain DVKVTQSSRYLVKRTGEKVFLECVQDMDHENMFWYRQDPGLGLRLIYFSYDVKMKEKGDIPEGYSVSREKKERFSLILESASTNQTSMYLCASSSIRQVETQYFGPGTRLLVL.

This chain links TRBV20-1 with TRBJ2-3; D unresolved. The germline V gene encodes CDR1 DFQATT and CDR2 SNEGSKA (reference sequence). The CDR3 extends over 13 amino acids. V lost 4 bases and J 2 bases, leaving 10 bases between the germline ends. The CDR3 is CSAIDVLTDTQYF. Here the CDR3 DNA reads TGCAGTGCTATTGATGTCCTCACAGATACGCAGTATTTT.

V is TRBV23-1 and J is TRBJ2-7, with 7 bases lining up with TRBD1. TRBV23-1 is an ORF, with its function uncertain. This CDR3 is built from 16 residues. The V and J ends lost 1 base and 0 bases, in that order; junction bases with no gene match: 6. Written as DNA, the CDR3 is TGCGCCAGCAGTCAATACAGACAGGGAGTCTCCTACGAGCAGTACGTC. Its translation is CASSQYRQGVSYEQYV.

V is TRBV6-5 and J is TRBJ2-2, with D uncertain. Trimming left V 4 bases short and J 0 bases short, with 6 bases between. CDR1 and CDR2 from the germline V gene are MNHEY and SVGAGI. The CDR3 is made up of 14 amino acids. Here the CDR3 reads CASSFSANTGELFF. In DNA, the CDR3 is TGTGCCAGCAGTTTTTCGGCGAACACCGGGGAGCTGTTTTTT.

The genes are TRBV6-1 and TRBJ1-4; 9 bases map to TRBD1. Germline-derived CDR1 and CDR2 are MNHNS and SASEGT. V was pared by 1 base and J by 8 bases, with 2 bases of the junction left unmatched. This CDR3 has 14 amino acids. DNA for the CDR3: TGTGCCAGCAGTGAAGACAGGGGGCGCGAAAAACTGTTTTTT. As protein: CASSEDRGREKLFF.

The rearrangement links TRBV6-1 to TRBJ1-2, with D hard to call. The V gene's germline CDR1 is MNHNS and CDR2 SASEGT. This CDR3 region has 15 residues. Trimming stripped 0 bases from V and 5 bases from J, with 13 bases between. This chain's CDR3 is CASSEASVPLYGYTF. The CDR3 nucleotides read TGTGCCAGCAGTGAAGCTTCGGTTCCTTTATATGGCTACACCTTC.

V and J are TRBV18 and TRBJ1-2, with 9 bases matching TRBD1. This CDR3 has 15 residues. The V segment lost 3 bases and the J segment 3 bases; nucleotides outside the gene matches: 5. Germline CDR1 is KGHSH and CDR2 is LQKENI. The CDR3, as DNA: TGTGCCAGCTCACCTACGGGACAGGGTCACTATGGCTACACCTTC. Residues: CASSPTGQGHYGYTF.

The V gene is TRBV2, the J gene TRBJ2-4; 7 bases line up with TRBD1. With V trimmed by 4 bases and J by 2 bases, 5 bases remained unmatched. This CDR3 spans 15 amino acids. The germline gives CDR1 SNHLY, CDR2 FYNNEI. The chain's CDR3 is CASSAQGITKNIQYF. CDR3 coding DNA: TGTGCCAGCAGTGCACAGGGGATTACCAAAAACATTCAGTACTTC.

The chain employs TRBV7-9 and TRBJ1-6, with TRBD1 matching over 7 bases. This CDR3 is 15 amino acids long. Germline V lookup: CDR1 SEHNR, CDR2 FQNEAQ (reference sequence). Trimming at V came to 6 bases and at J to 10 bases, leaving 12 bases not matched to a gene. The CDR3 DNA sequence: TGTGCCAGCAGTCCGGGACAGCGGGTCGGCTCACCCCTCCACTTT. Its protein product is CASSPGQRVGSPLHF. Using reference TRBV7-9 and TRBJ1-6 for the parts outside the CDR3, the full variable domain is DTGVSQNPRHKITKRGQNVTFRCDPISEHNRLYWYRQTLGQGPEFLTYFQNEAQLEKSRLLSDRFSAERPKGSFSTLEIQRTEQGDSAMYLCASSPGQRVGSPLHFGNGTRLTVT.

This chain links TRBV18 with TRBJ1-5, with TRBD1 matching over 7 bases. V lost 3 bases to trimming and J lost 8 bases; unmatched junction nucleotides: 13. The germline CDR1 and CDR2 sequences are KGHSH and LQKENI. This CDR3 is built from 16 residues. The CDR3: CASSPLDRSQSKPQHF. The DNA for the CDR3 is TGTGCCAGCTCACCTCTGGACAGGTCCCAGAGTAAGCCCCAGCATTTT.

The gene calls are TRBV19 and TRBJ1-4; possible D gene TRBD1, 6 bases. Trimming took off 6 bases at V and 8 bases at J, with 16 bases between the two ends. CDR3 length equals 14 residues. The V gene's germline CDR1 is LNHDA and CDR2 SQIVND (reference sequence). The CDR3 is CASSQGSPGEKLFF. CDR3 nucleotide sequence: TGTGCCAGTAGCCAGGGGTCTCCGGGGGAAAAACTGTTTTTT.

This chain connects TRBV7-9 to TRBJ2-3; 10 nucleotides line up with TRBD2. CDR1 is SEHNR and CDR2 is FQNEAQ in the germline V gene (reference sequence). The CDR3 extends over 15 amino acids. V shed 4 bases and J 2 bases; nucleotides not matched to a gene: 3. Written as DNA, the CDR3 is TGTGCCAGCAGCTCAGGACTAGCGGCCACAGATACGCAGTATTTT. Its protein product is CASSSGLAATDTQYF.

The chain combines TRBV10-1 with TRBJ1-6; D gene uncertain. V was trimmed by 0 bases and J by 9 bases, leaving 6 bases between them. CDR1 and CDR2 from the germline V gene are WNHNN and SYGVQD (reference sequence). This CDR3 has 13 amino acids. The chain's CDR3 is CASSESGGSPLHF. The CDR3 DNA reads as TGCGCCAGCAGTGAGTCGGGAGGTTCACCCCTCCACTTT.

The CDR3 here is CASSPGTGTGGFNEQFF. CDR3 DNA sequence: TGTGCCAGCTCACCGGGTACCGGGACAGGGGGCTTCAATGAGCAGTTCTTC. The chain employs TRBV18 and TRBJ2-1, with TRBD1 matching over 12 bases. This CDR3 spans 17 amino acids. The V and J ends lost 3 bases and 6 bases, in that order; junction bases with no gene match: 9. CDR1 is KGHSH, CDR2 LQKENI, per germline.

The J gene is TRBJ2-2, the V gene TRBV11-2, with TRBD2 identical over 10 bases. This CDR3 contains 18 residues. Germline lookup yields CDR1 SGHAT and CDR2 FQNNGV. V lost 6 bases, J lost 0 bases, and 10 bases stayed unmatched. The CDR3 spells CASRARTSGVANTGELFF. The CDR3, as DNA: TGTGCCAGCAGGGCCCGGACTAGCGGCGTAGCGAACACCGGGGAGCTGTTTTTT.